Listed here are 23 T cell receptor beta chains from one sample, sequenced in a study of T-cell memory formation after mild COVID-19. TCRdb processed the 5' RACE reads anew with MiXCR; each CDR3 protein has one entry. This sample carries 470,000 or so distinct CDR3 sequences, 18% of them seen once, and the ten largest clones take 9% to 15%. Sequencing input: PBMCs or a T cell subset sorted from them (not recorded which). All receptors come from an adult woman who had mild COVID-19 (a few samples of this study predate the infection). Cell type and time point are not known.

This clonotype was found many times. The chain has TRBV6-5 and TRBJ1-6, with 7 positions matching TRBD1. Germline values: CDR1 MNHEY, CDR2 SVGAGI. Trimming cost V 10 bases and J 3 bases; bases outside gene matches: 6. The CDR3 has 14 amino acids. The CDR3 DNA is TGTGCCACGCGCCGGGACAGCTATAATTCACCCCTCCACTTT. Translating it yields CATRRDSYNSPLHF.

This clonotype was found a few times. The J gene is TRBJ2-5, the V gene TRBV5-1, with D possibly being TRBD2 (5 bases). Germline loops: CDR1 SGHRS, CDR2 YFSETQ. Trimming removed 0 bases from V and 0 bases from J, with 12 bases in between. This CDR3 has 16 residues. The CDR3 sequence is CASSLERADYQETQYF. The CDR3 DNA follows: TGCGCCAGCAGCTTGGAGAGGGCGGATTACCAAGAGACCCAGTACTTC.

The chain links TRBV5-1 to TRBJ2-1, with TRBD2 identical over 8 bases. This CDR3 is built from 15 residues. The germline V gene encodes CDR1 SGHRS and CDR2 YFSETQ. J was trimmed by 0 bases and V by 3 bases; bases with no gene match: 2. The CDR3 spells CASSYAGGSYNEQFF. CDR3 nucleotide sequence: TGCGCCAGCAGCTACGCGGGGGGCTCCTACAATGAGCAGTTCTTC.

This clonotype was seen many times. The chain combines TRBV7-3 with TRBJ2-5; D is possibly TRBD1 (5 bases). CDR1 and CDR2 (germline): SGHTA, FQGTGA. V gave up 3 bases and J gave up 1 base, with 6 bases separating them. This CDR3 contains 13 residues. CDR3 bases: TGTGCCAGCAGCTTCCAGGGCCAAGAGACCCAGTACTTC. Translated, it gives CASSFQGQETQYF.

The table lists this clonotype with many counts. The chain combines TRBV14 with TRBJ1-3; D gene ambiguous. The CDR3 runs 12 residues. Trimming left V 2 bases short and J 4 bases short, with 3 bases between. Germline V CDR1 and CDR2: SGHDN, FVKESK. The CDR3 DNA follows: TGTGCCAGCAGCCAAAGCGGAAACACCATATATTTT. This codes for CASSQSGNTIYF.

This clonotype was seen a few times. The chain has TRBV7-8 and TRBJ2-3; 11 nucleotides match TRBD2. V lost 4 bases to trimming and J lost 4 bases; unmatched junction nucleotides: 7. The germline CDR1 and CDR2 sequences are SGHVS and FQNEAQ. This CDR3 region has 16 residues. CDR3 nucleotide sequence: TGTGCCAGCAGCTCACAGGTAGCGGGGGGGCCAGATACGCAGTATTTT. Amino acids: CASSSQVAGGPDTQYF.

The chain uses TRBV29-1 and TRBJ2-7; either TRBD1 or TRBD2 may fit D (5 bases each). The V and J ends lost 3 bases and 2 bases respectively, with 14 bases between them. CDR3 length equals 14 residues. Germline assignment: CDR1 SQVTM and CDR2 ANQGSEA. The CDR3 is CSVDPGTGPYEQYF. For the CDR3, the DNA is TGCAGCGTTGACCCCGGGACCGGCCCCTACGAGCAGTACTTC.

The CDR3: CASSLLGLSYNEQFF. The CDR3 DNA sequence: TGTGCCAGCAGCTTACTGGGACTTTCTTACAATGAGCAGTTCTTC. The chain joins TRBV7-2 to TRBJ2-1; D may be TRBD2 (6 bases). Trimming removed 2 bases from V and 4 bases from J, with 12 bases in between. Germline V gene lookup returns CDR1 SGHTA and CDR2 FQGNSA. The CDR3 spans 15 residues.

This chain joins TRBV7-9 and TRBJ2-1, with TRBD2 matching 11 bases. The CDR3 is made up of 16 amino acids. In germline, CDR1 is SEHNR, CDR2 FQNEAQ (reference sequence). J lost 4 bases, V lost 5 bases, and 7 bases had no gene match. This CDR3 reads CASSLDGTSGYNEQFF. The CDR3 bases are TGTGCCAGCAGCCTAGACGGGACTAGCGGTTACAATGAGCAGTTCTTC. Looking up the rest from reference TRBV7-9 and TRBJ2-1 gives the full variable domain: DTGVSQNPRHKITKRGQNVTFRCDPISEHNRLYWYRQTLGQGPEFLTYFQNEAQLEKSRLLSDRFSAERPKGSFSTLEIQRTEQGDSAMYLCASSLDGTSGYNEQFFGPGTRLTVL.

V usage is TRBV20-1 and J usage is TRBJ2-7; TRBD1 aligns across 8 bases. The germline gives CDR1 DFQATT, CDR2 SNEGSKA (reference sequence). The CDR3 covers 18 residues. V was pared by 6 bases and J by 5 bases, with 24 bases of the junction left unmatched. As DNA, the CDR3 is TGCAGTGCCGCCCGAGGACCCCTTACAGGGGGTGGCTTGAACGAGCAGTACTTC. It specifies CSAARGPLTGGGLNEQYF.

The CDR3 reads CASSLDPGLAATYNEQFF. The DNA for the CDR3 is TGTGCCAGCAGCTTAGACCCGGGACTAGCGGCAACCTACAATGAGCAGTTCTTC. V usage is TRBV11-3 and J usage is TRBJ2-1; 11 bases are shared with TRBD2. The junction had 6 bases not matched to a gene; V was cut back by 0 bases and J by 2 bases. Per the germline V gene, CDR1 is SGHNT and CDR2 is YENEEA. This CDR3 contains 18 residues.

This clonotype turned up a few times. This chain connects TRBV4-2 to TRBJ1-5, with 9 bases aligning to TRBD1. This CDR3 is built from 16 residues. Germline CDR1 is LGHNA and CDR2 is YNFKEQ. V dropped 1 base and J dropped 6; count of bases not matched to a gene: 7. This chain's CDR3 is CASSQGGQGFGQPQHF. The CDR3 DNA reads TGTGCCAGCAGCCAAGGAGGACAGGGGTTCGGTCAGCCCCAGCATTTT.

This chain uses TRBV5-5 with TRBJ1-1; no definite D call. V was cut by 0 bases and J by 4 bases, with 10 bases left in between. The CDR3 is made up of 14 amino acids. Germline V gives CDR1 SGHKS, CDR2 YYEKEE (reference sequence). DNA for the CDR3: TGTGCCAGCAGCTTGGAGGGAGGCGCCACTGAAGCTTTCTTT. Translating it yields CASSLEGGATEAFF.

This clonotype has more than one count but fewer than ten. The rearrangement joins TRBV10-3 to TRBJ1-1; no reliable D call. Germline values: CDR1 ENHRY, CDR2 SYGVKD. CDR3 length: 13 amino acids. Deletions cut 9 bases from V and 2 bases from J, with 13 bases between. CDR3 region: CAMARLPNTEAFF. In DNA, the CDR3 is TGTGCCATGGCTCGACTGCCTAACACTGAAGCTTTCTTT.

The chain is built from TRBV5-6 and TRBJ2-5; 8 nucleotides line up with TRBD2. Per the germline V gene, CDR1 is SGHDT and CDR2 is YYEEEE. V lost 1 base, J lost 4 bases, and 9 bases stayed unmatched. The CDR3 has 16 residues. The CDR3 DNA reads as TGTGCCAGCAGCTTGAGTCCAGCGGGAGTAGTAGAGACCCAGTACTTC. It specifies CASSLSPAGVVETQYF.

This clonotype was recorded a few times. The chain is built from TRBV6-2 or TRBV6-3 and TRBJ2-7; tentative D call: TRBD1 (5 bases). The CDR3 runs 13 residues. Germline lookup yields CDR1 MNHEY and CDR2 SVGEGT. Trimming removed 6 bases at V and 7 bases at J, with 16 bases between. CDR3 in amino acids: CASRPRAAREQYF. CDR3 nucleotide sequence: TGTGCCAGCAGGCCCAGGGCTGCGAGGGAGCAGTACTTC.

This rearrangement joins TRBV9 to TRBJ2-5; 8 bases match TRBD1. Trimming cost V 5 bases and J 5 bases; bases outside gene matches: 11. Germline V lookup: CDR1 SGDLS, CDR2 YYNGEE. The CDR3 runs 15 residues. CDR3 amino acids: CASSVGTGVGETQYF. The CDR3 DNA reads TGTGCCAGCAGTGTTGGGACAGGTGTAGGGGAGACCCAGTACTTC.

This clonotype appeared a few times. This chain connects TRBV4-1 to TRBJ2-2, with 9 bases identical to TRBD1. Per the germline V gene, CDR1 is MGHRA and CDR2 is YSYEKL. Trimming removed 4 bases from V and 3 bases from J; junction bases left unmatched: 3. The CDR3 consists of 15 residues. CDR3 region: CASSLGQGYTGELFF. The CDR3 coding sequence is TGCGCCAGCAGCCTGGGACAGGGTTACACCGGGGAGCTGTTTTTT.

The chain employs TRBV29-1 and TRBJ2-5; D perhaps matches TRBD2 (6 bases). Germline CDR1 and CDR2: SQVTM and ANQGSEA. The V end lost 6 bases, the J end lost 2 bases, and 10 bases lay between the germline ends. The CDR3 runs to 12 residues. CDR3 amino acids: CSVAEGQETQYF. CDR3 bases: TGCAGCGTAGCGGAGGGGCAAGAGACCCAGTACTTC.

This clonotype was seen a few times. The rearrangement joins TRBV3-1 to TRBJ2-1; D call uncertain. The CDR3 has 13 amino acids. Germline CDR1 is LGHDT and CDR2 is YNNKEL (reference sequence). V dropped 1 base and J dropped 10 bases, with 11 bases sitting between them. CDR3 DNA: TGTGCCAGCAGCCAAGGAATCACGCGGGAGCAGTTCTTC. This translates into CASSQGITREQFF.

This rearrangement joins TRBV5-1 to TRBJ1-5; D is undetermined. The ends were cut back, 2 bases at V and 7 bases at J, with 13 bases in the middle. Germline V gene data show CDR1 as SGHRS and CDR2 as YFSETQ. This CDR3 region has 14 residues. In DNA, the CDR3 is TGCGCCAGCAGCTTAGCACCATCGTCACAGCCCCAGCATTTT. Its translation: CASSLAPSSQPQHF.

This clonotype came up many times. This sequence joins TRBV27 and TRBJ2-3; D not certain. The germline gives CDR1 MNHEY, CDR2 SMNVEV (reference sequence). Deletions cut 4 bases from V and 5 bases from J, with 13 bases between. This CDR3 comprises 14 residues. In nucleotides, the CDR3 is TGTGCCAGCAGTTCGACCCAACAAGGAGATACGCAGTATTTT. Its translation: CASSSTQQGDTQYF.

The CDR3: CASRDRSPGETQYF. The CDR3 DNA sequence: TGTGCCAGCAGGGACAGGTCCCCCGGGGAGACCCAGTACTTC. V usage is TRBV2 and J usage is TRBJ2-5; TRBD1 aligns across 7 bases. J lost 5 bases, V lost 6 bases, and 9 bases had no gene match. Germline CDR1 SNHLY, CDR2 FYNNEI. The CDR3 runs to 14 residues.